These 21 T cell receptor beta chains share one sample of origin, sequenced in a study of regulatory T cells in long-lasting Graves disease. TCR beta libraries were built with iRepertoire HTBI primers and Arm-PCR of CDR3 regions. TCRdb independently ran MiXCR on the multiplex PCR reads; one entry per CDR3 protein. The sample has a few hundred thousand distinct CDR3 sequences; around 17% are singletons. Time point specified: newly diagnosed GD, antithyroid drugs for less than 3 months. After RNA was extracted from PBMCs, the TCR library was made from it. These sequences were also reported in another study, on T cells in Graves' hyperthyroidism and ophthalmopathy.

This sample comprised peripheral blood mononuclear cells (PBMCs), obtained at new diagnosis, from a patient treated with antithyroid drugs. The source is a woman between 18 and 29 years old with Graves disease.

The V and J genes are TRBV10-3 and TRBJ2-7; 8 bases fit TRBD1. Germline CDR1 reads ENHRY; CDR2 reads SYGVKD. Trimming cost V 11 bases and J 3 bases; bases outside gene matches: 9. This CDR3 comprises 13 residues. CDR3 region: CASEGQVGYEQYF. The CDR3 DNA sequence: TGTGCCTCAGAGGGACAGGTGGGCTACGAGCAGTACTTC.

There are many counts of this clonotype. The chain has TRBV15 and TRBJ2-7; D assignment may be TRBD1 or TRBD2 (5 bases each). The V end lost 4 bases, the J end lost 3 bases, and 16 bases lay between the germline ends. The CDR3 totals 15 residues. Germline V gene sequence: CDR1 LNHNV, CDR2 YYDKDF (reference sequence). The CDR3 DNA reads TGTGCCACCAGCACCTACCGGGACGGACTCTACGAGCAGTACTTC. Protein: CATSTYRDGLYEQYF.

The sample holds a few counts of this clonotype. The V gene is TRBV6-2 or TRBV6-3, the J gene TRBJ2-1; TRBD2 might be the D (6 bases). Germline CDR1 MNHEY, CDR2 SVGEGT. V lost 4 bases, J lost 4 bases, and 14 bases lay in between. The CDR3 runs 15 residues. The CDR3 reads CASSSPGERYNEQFF. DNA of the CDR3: TGTGCCAGCAGTTCCCCGGGAGAGCGTTACAATGAGCAGTTCTTC.

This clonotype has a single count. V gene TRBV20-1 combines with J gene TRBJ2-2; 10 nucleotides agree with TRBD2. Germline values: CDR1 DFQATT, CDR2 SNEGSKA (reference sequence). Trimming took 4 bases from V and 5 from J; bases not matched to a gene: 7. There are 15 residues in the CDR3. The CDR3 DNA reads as TGCAGTGCTATACGGCTAGCGGGAGTTACCGGGGAGCTGTTTTTT. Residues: CSAIRLAGVTGELFF.

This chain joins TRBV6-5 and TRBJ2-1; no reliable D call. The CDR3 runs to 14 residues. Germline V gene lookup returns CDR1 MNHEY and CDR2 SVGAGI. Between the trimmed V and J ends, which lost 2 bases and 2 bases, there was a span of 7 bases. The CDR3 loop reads CASSYEQPYNEQFF. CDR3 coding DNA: TGTGCCAGCAGTTACGAACAGCCCTACAATGAGCAGTTCTTC.

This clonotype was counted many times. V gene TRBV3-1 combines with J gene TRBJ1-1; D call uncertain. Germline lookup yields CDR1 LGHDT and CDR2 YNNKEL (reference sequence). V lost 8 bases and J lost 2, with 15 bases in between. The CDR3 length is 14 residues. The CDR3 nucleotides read TGTGCCAGCGCCCTACACGGTTCTAACACTGAAGCTTTCTTT. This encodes CASALHGSNTEAFF.

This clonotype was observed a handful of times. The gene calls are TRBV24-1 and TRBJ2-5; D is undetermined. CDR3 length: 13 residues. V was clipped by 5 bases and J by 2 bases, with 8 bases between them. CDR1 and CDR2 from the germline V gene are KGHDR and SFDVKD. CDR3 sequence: CATSVNDQETQYF. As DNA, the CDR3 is TGTGCCACCAGTGTAAATGATCAAGAGACCCAGTACTTC.

The CDR3 bases are TGTGCCAGCAGCTTCCGATCTAGCGGGAGCGAGCAGTACTTC. Amino acid sequence: CASSFRSSGSEQYF. The chain is built from TRBV7-9 and TRBJ2-7, with 10 bases identical to TRBD2. Germline assignment: CDR1 SEHNR and CDR2 FQNEAQ (reference sequence). The CDR3 covers 14 residues. Germline trimming cut 3 bases from V and 6 bases from J; bases unmatched to any gene: 5.

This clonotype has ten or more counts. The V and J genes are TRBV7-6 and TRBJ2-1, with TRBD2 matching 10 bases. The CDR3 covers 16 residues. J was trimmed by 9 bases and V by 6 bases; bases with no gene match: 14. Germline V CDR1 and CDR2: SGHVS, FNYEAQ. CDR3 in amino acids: CASRLAGSSSQGEQFF. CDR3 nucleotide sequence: TGTGCCAGCAGACTAGCGGGGAGTTCCTCACAGGGTGAGCAGTTCTTC.

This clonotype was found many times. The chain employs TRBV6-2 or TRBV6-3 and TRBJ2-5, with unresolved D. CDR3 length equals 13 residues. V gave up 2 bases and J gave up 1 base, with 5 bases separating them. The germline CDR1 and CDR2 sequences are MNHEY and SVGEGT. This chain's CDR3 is CASSYLLQETQYF. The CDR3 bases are TGTGCCAGCAGTTACCTCCTCCAAGAGACCCAGTACTTC.

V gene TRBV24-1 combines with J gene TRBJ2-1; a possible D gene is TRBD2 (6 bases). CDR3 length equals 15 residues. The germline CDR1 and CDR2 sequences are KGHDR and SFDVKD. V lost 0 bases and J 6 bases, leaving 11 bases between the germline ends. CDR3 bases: TGTGCCACCAGTGATTTGAGGAGGGACCCCAATGAGCAGTTCTTC. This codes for CATSDLRRDPNEQFF.

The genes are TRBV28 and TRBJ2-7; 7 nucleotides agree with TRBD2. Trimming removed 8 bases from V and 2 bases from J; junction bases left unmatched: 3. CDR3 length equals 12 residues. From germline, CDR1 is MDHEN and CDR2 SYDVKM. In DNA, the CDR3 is TGTGCCAGCGGGCTAGCGGCCTACGAGCAGTACTTC. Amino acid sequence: CASGLAAYEQYF.

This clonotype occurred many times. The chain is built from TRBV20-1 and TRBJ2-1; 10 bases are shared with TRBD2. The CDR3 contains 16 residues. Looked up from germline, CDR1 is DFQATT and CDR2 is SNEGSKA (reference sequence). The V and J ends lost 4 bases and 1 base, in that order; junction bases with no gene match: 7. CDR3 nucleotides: TGCAGTGCTATTAGCGGGAGGCCTCTTTCCTACAATGAGCAGTTCTTC. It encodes CSAISGRPLSYNEQFF.

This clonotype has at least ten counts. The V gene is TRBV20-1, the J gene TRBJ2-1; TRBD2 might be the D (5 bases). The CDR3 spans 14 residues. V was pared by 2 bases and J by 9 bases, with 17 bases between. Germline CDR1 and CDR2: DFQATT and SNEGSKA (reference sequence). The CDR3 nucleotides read TGCAGTGCTAGAAAAAGTCAAGGCGGGTTTGAGCAGTTCTTC. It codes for CSARKSQGGFEQFF.

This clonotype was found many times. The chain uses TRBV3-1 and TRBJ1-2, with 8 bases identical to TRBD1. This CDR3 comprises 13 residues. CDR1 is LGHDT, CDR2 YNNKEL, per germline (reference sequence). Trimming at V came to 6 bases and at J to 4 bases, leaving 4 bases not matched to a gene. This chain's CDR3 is CASSQGAGYGYTF. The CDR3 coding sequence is TGTGCCAGCAGTCAGGGGGCAGGCTATGGCTACACCTTC. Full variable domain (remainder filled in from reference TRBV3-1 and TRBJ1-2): DTAVSQTPKYLVTQMGNDKSIKCEQNLGHDTMYWYKQDSKKFLKIMFSYNNKELIINETVPNRFSPKSPDKAHLNLHINSLELGDSAVYFCASSQGAGYGYTFGSGTRLTVV.

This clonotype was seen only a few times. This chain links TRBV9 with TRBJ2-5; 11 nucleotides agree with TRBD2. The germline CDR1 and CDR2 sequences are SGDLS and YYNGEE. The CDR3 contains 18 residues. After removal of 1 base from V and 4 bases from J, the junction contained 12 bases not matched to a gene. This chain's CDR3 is CASSVWVAGGRYGETQYF. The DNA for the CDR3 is TGTGCCAGCAGCGTATGGGTAGCGGGAGGGCGTTATGGAGAGACCCAGTACTTC. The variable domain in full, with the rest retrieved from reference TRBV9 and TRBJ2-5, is DSGVTQTPKHLITATGQRVTLRCSPRSGDLSVYWYQQSLDQGLQFLIQYYNGEERAKGNILERFSAQQFPDLHSELNLSSLELGDSALYFCASSVWVAGGRYGETQYFGPGTRLLVL.

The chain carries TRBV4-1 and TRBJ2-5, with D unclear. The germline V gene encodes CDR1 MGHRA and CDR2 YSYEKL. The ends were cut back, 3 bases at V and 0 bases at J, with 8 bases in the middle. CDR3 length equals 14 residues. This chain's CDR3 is CASSQWGYQETQYF. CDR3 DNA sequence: TGCGCCAGCAGCCAGTGGGGATACCAAGAGACCCAGTACTTC.

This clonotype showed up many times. The chain's CDR3 is CASTPGQGAPDTQYF. In DNA, the CDR3 is TGTGCCAGCACACCGGGACAGGGAGCACCAGATACGCAGTATTTT. This rearrangement joins TRBV27 to TRBJ2-3, with TRBD1 matching over 9 bases. From germline, CDR1 is MNHEY and CDR2 SMNVEV (reference sequence). Germline trimming cut 7 bases from V and 4 bases from J; bases unmatched to any gene: 9. The CDR3 sequence is 15 residues long.

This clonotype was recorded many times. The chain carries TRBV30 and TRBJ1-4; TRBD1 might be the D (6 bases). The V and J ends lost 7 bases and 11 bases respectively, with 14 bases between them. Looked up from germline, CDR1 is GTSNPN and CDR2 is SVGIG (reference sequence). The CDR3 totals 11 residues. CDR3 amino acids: CASQAGHKLFF. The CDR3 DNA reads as TGTGCCTCCCAAGCGGGACACAAACTGTTTTTT. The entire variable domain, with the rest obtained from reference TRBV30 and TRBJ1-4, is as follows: SQTIHQWPATLVQPVGSPLSLECTVEGTSNPNLYWYRQAAGRGLQLLFYSVGIGQISSEVPQNLSASRPQDRQFILSSKKLLLSDSGFYLCASQAGHKLFFGSGTQLSVL.

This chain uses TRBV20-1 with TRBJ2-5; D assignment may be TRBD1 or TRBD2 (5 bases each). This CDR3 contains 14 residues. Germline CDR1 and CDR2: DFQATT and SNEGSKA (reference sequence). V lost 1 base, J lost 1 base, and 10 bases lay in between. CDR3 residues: CSARGDRSQETQYF. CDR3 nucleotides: TGCAGTGCTAGAGGGGACCGCTCCCAAGAGACCCAGTACTTC.

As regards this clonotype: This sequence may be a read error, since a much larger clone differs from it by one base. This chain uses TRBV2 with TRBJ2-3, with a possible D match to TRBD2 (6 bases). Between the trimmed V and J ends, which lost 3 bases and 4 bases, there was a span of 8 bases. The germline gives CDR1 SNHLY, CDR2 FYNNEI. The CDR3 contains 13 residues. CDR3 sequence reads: CASSDGTPDTQYF. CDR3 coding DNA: TGTGCCAGCAGTGACGGGACTCCAGATACGCAGTATTTT.